The clone carrying this T cell receptor beta chain was seen repeatedly, ten times or more. These data are taken from a study of T cells in Graves' hyperthyroidism and ophthalmopathy. The length of the CDR3 is 12 residues. Between the trimmed V and J ends, which lost 5 bases and 10 bases, there was a span of 9 bases. TCR beta CDR3 regions were amplified from RNA. During a first-round RT-PCR of the TCR CDR3, the HTBI primer set was used. TCRdb re-called the multiplex PCR reads with MiXCR, one entry per CDR3 protein. The data contain about 500,000 distinct CDR3 sequences, roughly 17% of them singletons. This sequence originates from a woman in her late teens or twenties with Graves' hyperthyroidism. Sequenced input: blood. This sequence joins TRBV12-3 or TRBV12-4 and TRBJ1-6, with D perhaps matching TRBD1 (6 bases). CDR3 nucleotides: TGTGCCAGCAGTCTTCAGGGGTCACCCCTCCACTTT. It is translated as CASSLQGSPLHF.